These 11 T cell receptor beta chains share one sample of origin, sequenced in a study of T cell responses to AZD1222 COVID-19 vaccine. Data came from immunoSEQ multiplex PCR; TCRdb stores just in-frame clones and leaves some out. The table shows roughly 70,000 clones, with 87% occurring only once. Sequencing was performed on peripheral blood, taken 28 days after the second AZD1222 dose. Receptor source: an adult who received the AZD1222 COVID-19 vaccine.

The rearrangement links TRBV3-1 (or the pseudogene TRBV3-2) to TRBJ1-1; no reliable D call. The length of the CDR3 is 12 residues. Germline V gene sequence: CDR1 LGHDT, CDR2 YNNKEL (reference sequence). Trimming left V 5 bases short and J 2 bases short, with 6 bases between. CDR3 coding DNA: TGTGCCAGCAGCGGGGTTAACACTGAAGCTTTCTTT. It specifies CASSGVNTEAFF.

V and J are TRBV3-1 (or the pseudogene TRBV3-2) and TRBJ2-2; D unresolved. Germline assignment: CDR1 LGHDT and CDR2 YNNKEL (reference sequence). The CDR3 sequence is 15 residues long. Trimming removed 4 bases at V and 5 bases at J, with 14 bases between. The CDR3 loop reads CASSRSEWGTGELFF. The CDR3 DNA reads as TGTGCCAGCAGCCGGTCCGAGTGGGGAACCGGGGAGCTGTTTTTT.

This rearrangement joins TRBV7-9 to TRBJ2-1, with a weak D call TRBD2 (6 bases). V was shortened by 2 bases and J by 7 bases, with 12 bases between the two germline ends. This CDR3 is built from 14 residues. Germline values: CDR1 SEHNR, CDR2 FQNEAQ (reference sequence). The DNA of the CDR3 is TGTGCCAGCAGCTTACTAGCGTTAGATAATGAGCAGTTCTTC. Protein: CASSLLALDNEQFF.

The V and J genes are TRBV11-2 and TRBJ2-2; tentatively, D is TRBD2 (6 bases). The CDR3 length is 16 residues. The ends were cut back, 0 bases at V and 5 bases at J, with 13 bases in the middle. CDR1 is SGHAT and CDR2 is FQNNGV in the germline V gene. CDR3 bases: TGTGCCAGCAGCTTAGATTGGGACTCCGCGACCGGGGAGCTGTTTTTT. It translates to CASSLDWDSATGELFF.

J is TRBJ1-1 and V is TRBV7-9; the D is unclear. Germline V gives CDR1 SEHNR, CDR2 FQNEAQ (reference sequence). CDR3 size: 14 residues. V gave up 3 bases and J gave up 1 base, with 9 bases separating them. The chain's CDR3 is CASSFGVGNTEAFF. CDR3 DNA sequence: TGTGCCAGCAGCTTTGGGGTTGGGAACACTGAAGCTTTCTTT. The full variable domain, rest sourced from reference TRBV7-9 and TRBJ1-1, is DTGVSQNPRHKITKRGQNVTFRCDPISEHNRLYWYRQTLGQGPEFLTYFQNEAQLEKSRLLSDRFSAERPKGSFSTLEIQRTEQGDSAMYLCASSFGVGNTEAFFGQGTRLTVV.

The chain carries TRBV30 and TRBJ1-1; D might be TRBD1 (5 bases). CDR3 size: 15 residues. Trimming took 0 bases from V and 1 from J, leaving 12 bases between them. Germline lookup yields CDR1 GTSNPN and CDR2 SVGIG (reference sequence). The CDR3 sequence is CAWSVNPGRNTEAFF. CDR3 coding DNA: TGTGCCTGGAGTGTAAATCCAGGGAGGAACACTGAAGCTTTCTTT. Together with reference TRBV30 and TRBJ1-1, the CDR3 gives the full variable domain: SQTIHQWPATLVQPVGSPLSLECTVEGTSNPNLYWYRQAAGRGLQLLFYSVGIGQISSEVPQNLSASRPQDRQFILSSKKLLLSDSGFYLCAWSVNPGRNTEAFFGQGTRLTVV.

The chain recombines TRBV6-5 with TRBJ1-2, with D unresolved. The germline CDR1 and CDR2 sequences are MNHEY and SVGAGI. V was cut by 4 bases and J by 0 bases, with 12 bases left in between. This CDR3 contains 15 residues. CDR3 bases: TGTGCCAGCAGTTCGCCTCAGACGGCTAACTATGGCTACACCTTC. This translates into CASSSPQTANYGYTF.

This chain links TRBV3-1 (or the pseudogene TRBV3-2) with TRBJ1-3; D unresolved. This CDR3 has 15 amino acids. Trimming left V 1 base short and J 3 bases short, with 10 bases between. CDR1 is LGHDT, CDR2 YNNKEL, per germline (reference sequence). The CDR3 DNA follows: TGTGCCAGCAGCCAAGCAGGATCCGGTGGAAACACCATATATTTT. Residues: CASSQAGSGGNTIYF.

The chain joins TRBV5-1 to TRBJ1-1; no definite D call. CDR3 length equals 16 residues. Trimming removed 4 bases from V and 1 base from J, with 17 bases in between. CDR1 and CDR2 from the germline V gene are SGHRS and YFSETQ. CDR3 sequence reads: CASSLLGSYGNTEAFF. CDR3 coding DNA: TGCGCCAGCAGCCTTTTGGGTTCGTATGGGAACACTGAAGCTTTCTTT.

V usage is TRBV30 and J usage is TRBJ1-2; D is possibly TRBD1 (5 bases). The ends were cut back, 4 bases at V and 4 bases at J, with 22 bases in the middle. The V gene's germline CDR1 is GTSNPN and CDR2 SVGIG (reference sequence). The CDR3 is made up of 16 amino acids. CDR3 protein: CAWTRGADLSVYGYTF. For the CDR3, the DNA is TGTGCCTGGACTCGAGGGGCCGATCTTTCTGTCTATGGCTACACCTTC.

The chain employs TRBV5-4 and TRBJ1-1; 11 nucleotides match TRBD1. This CDR3 has 14 residues. The J segment lost 3 bases and the V segment lost 3 bases, leaving 1 base of the junction unmatched. Germline assignment: CDR1 SGHNT and CDR2 YYREEE (reference sequence). The CDR3 region has the DNA TGTGCCAGCAGCTGGACAGGGGGCTACACTGAAGCTTTCTTT. This encodes CASSWTGGYTEAFF.